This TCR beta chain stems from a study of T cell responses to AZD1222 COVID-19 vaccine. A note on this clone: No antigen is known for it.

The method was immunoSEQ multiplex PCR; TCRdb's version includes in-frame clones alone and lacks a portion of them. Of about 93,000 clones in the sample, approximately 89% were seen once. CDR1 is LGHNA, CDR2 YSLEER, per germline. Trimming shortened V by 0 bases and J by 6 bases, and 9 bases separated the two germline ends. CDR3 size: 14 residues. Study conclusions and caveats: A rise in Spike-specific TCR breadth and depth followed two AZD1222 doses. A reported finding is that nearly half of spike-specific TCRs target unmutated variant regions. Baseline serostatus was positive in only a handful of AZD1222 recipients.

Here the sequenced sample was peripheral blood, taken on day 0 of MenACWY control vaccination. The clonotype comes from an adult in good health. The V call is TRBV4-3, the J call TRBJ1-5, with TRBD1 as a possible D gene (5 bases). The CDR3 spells CASSQEAGRQPQHF. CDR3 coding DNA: TGCGCCAGCAGCCAAGAGGCAGGGCGTCAGCCCCAGCATTTT.